The 31 T cell receptor beta chains given below trace back to one sample, sequenced in a study of T cell responses to AZD1222 COVID-19 vaccine. TCRdb's copy holds only in-frame clones and misses some; the assay was immunoSEQ multiplex PCR. Among under 150,000 clones listed, approximately 89% were seen once. The specimen was peripheral blood, collected 28 days after the second AZD1222 dose. All receptors derive from an adult who received the AZD1222 COVID-19 vaccine.

The genes are TRBV12-3 or TRBV12-4 and TRBJ1-1; tentatively, D is TRBD1 (5 bases). The CDR3 is 12 amino acids. The germline V and J ends were trimmed by 3 bases and 6 bases, with 8 bases remaining between them. The CDR3 DNA follows: TGTGCCAGCAGTTTCCGGGGGGCTGAAGCTTTCTTT. Translation: CASSFRGAEAFF.

V and J are TRBV4-1 and TRBJ2-3; D not resolved. CDR1 and CDR2 (germline): MGHRA, YSYEKL. V lost 3 bases, J lost 4 bases, and 14 bases lay in between. This CDR3 is 15 amino acids long. The chain's CDR3 is CASSHLDKGPDTQYF. The DNA for the CDR3 is TGCGCCAGCAGCCACTTAGACAAGGGTCCAGATACGCAGTATTTT.

This chain uses TRBV18 with TRBJ1-2; D is perhaps TRBD1 (5 bases). Germline V gives CDR1 KGHSH, CDR2 LQKENI. V dropped 3 bases and J dropped 6 bases, with 14 bases sitting between them. CDR3 size: 14 residues. CDR3 DNA sequence: TGTGCCAGCTCACCCAAAAGAGCGGGGGATGGCTACACCTTC. Residues: CASSPKRAGDGYTF.

This clone occurred once. The V gene is TRBV19, the J gene TRBJ2-7, with TRBD1 identical over 9 bases. Germline assignment: CDR1 LNHDA and CDR2 SQIVND (reference sequence). V was clipped by 3 bases and J by 0 bases; unmatched bases: 9. CDR3 length: 17 amino acids. The CDR3 nucleotides read TGTGCCAGTAGTATTCCCCCGGGGACAGGGAGCTCCTACGAGCAGTACTTC. This translates into CASSIPPGTGSSYEQYF.

This chain connects TRBV6-6 to TRBJ2-6; either TRBD1 or TRBD2 may supply D (5 bases each). Per the germline V gene, CDR1 is MNHNY and CDR2 is SVGAGI (reference sequence). The CDR3 length is 18 residues. V shed 5 bases and J shed 0 bases, with 17 bases lying between them. The CDR3 DNA reads TGTGCCAGCAGTCCCCAGGGACCGATATTCTCTGGGGCCAACGTCCTGACTTTC. It yields the protein CASSPQGPIFSGANVLTF.

This sequence joins TRBV4-2 and TRBJ1-6, with a tentative D call TRBD1 (5 bases). Germline assignment: CDR1 LGHNA and CDR2 YNFKEQ. This CDR3 contains 15 residues. V was shortened by 0 bases and J by 10 bases, with 13 bases between the two germline ends. CDR3 in DNA: TGTGCCAGCAGCCAAGATAGGGGTCCCAACTCACCCCTCCACTTT. This sequence encodes CASSQDRGPNSPLHF.

The CDR3 DNA reads TGCAGCGTTGACCCGGGGGGTTCGAACACCGGGGAGCTGTTTTTT. This encodes CSVDPGGSNTGELFF. V gene TRBV29-1 combines with J gene TRBJ2-2; TRBD2 aligns across 7 bases. The CDR3 covers 15 residues. Germline trimming cut 3 bases from V and 0 bases from J; bases unmatched to any gene: 4. Germline assignment: CDR1 SQVTM and CDR2 ANQGSEA.

The chain has TRBV28 and TRBJ2-5; D unresolved. The CDR3 consists of 11 residues. V was pared by 3 bases and J by 10 bases, with 9 bases between. CDR1 and CDR2 from the germline V gene are MDHEN and SYDVKM. This CDR3 is CASSLGRHQYF. CDR3 bases: TGTGCCAGCAGTTTGGGCCGCCACCAGTACTTC.

This chain joins TRBV7-2 and TRBJ1-4; the D is unclear. CDR1 is SGHTA, CDR2 FQGNSA, per germline. V dropped 1 base and J dropped 4 bases, with 7 bases sitting between them. The CDR3 spans 14 residues. The CDR3 reads CASSLVSVNEKLFF. The CDR3 DNA sequence: TGTGCCAGCAGCTTAGTTTCAGTTAATGAAAAACTGTTTTTT.

The genes are TRBV7-2 and TRBJ1-6; 10 bases are a match to TRBD1. V trimming: 3 bases; J trimming: 8 bases; junction bases outside the gene matches: 4. The CDR3 covers 15 residues. Germline V gives CDR1 SGHTA, CDR2 FQGNSA. The CDR3 protein is CASSFGTGVDSPLHF. The CDR3 region has the DNA TGTGCCAGCAGCTTCGGGACAGGGGTGGATTCACCCCTCCACTTT.

The gene calls are TRBV12-3 or TRBV12-4 and TRBJ2-1; the D is unclear. The CDR3 extends over 12 amino acids. V was shortened by 3 bases and J by 9 bases, with 9 bases between the two germline ends. CDR3 sequence: CASSFIPAEQFF. The CDR3 DNA reads as TGTGCCAGCAGTTTTATACCGGCTGAGCAGTTCTTC.

The rearrangement joins TRBV29-1 to TRBJ1-6, with 7 bases identical to TRBD1. CDR3 size: 14 residues. With V trimmed by 6 bases and J by 7 bases, 9 bases remained unmatched. Germline CDR1 SQVTM, CDR2 ANQGSEA. The CDR3, as DNA: TGCAGCGTACAAACCGGGACAGACAATTCACCCCTCCACTTT. Its protein product is CSVQTGTDNSPLHF.

The gene calls are TRBV7-9 and TRBJ1-4; no reliable D call. Germline V CDR1 and CDR2: SEHNR, FQNEAQ (reference sequence). The CDR3 loop spans 15 amino acids. The CDR3 DNA is TGTGCAGATACCCCCCCCGGTGCAACTAATGAAAAACTGTTTTTT. This encodes CADTPPGATNEKLFF.

The CDR3 DNA follows: TGTGCCAGCAGCCAACAGGGAGATTATGGCTACACCTTC. This translates into CASSQQGDYGYTF. The gene calls are TRBV27 and TRBJ1-2; D may be TRBD1 (6 bases). CDR3 length equals 13 residues. Germline V CDR1 and CDR2: MNHEY, SMNVEV (reference sequence). V lost 6 bases and J lost 5, with 13 bases in between.

By proportion, this clone is medium-sized (0.01 to 0.1%). This sequence joins TRBV15 and TRBJ1-5; TRBD1 matches at 9 bases. The J segment lost 6 bases and the V segment lost 5 bases, leaving 8 bases of the junction unmatched. Germline V CDR1 and CDR2: LNHNV, YYDKDF (reference sequence). The CDR3 covers 15 residues. CDR3 sequence (DNA): TGTGCCACCAGCGCTGAACAGGGGGCATCTCAGCCCCAGCATTTT. This sequence encodes CATSAEQGASQPQHF. The whole variable domain, remainder taken from reference TRBV15 and TRBJ1-5, is DAMVIQNPRYQVTQFGKPVTLSCSQTLNHNVMYWYQQKSSQAPKLLFHYYDKDFNNEADTPDNFQSRRPNTSFCFLDIRSPGLGDTAMYLCATSAEQGASQPQHFGDGTRLSIL.

The genes are TRBV4-1 and TRBJ2-6, with 10 bases matching TRBD1. With V trimmed by 1 base and J by 2 bases, 11 bases remained unmatched. Germline assignment: CDR1 MGHRA and CDR2 YSYEKL. This CDR3 region has 20 residues. The CDR3 sequence: CASSQVVPTGGSAGANVLTF. The CDR3 coding sequence is TGCGCCAGCAGCCAAGTCGTTCCGACAGGGGGCTCAGCTGGGGCCAACGTCCTGACTTTC.

The chain joins TRBV7-8 to TRBJ1-4; TRBD1 is a possible D gene (6 bases). CDR1 is SGHVS and CDR2 is FQNEAQ in the germline V gene. V lost 4 bases and J 5 bases, leaving 17 bases between the germline ends. The CDR3 totals 16 residues. CDR3 protein: CASSSNIGTRNEKLFF. In DNA, the CDR3 is TGTGCCAGCAGCTCCAACATAGGGACAAGAAATGAAAAACTGTTTTTT.

This rearrangement joins TRBV18 to TRBJ1-1; D might be TRBD1 (5 bases). The CDR3 covers 16 residues. With 3 bases removed from V and 2 bases from J, the gap between germline ends came to 16 bases. The germline V gene has CDR1 KGHSH and CDR2 LQKENI. The CDR3 coding sequence is TGTGCCAGCTCACCGAGAGGGGAAGCAGGAAACACTGAAGCTTTCTTT. Protein product: CASSPRGEAGNTEAFF.

V usage is TRBV27 and J usage is TRBJ2-3; no clear D. V lost 8 bases and J lost 0, with 18 bases in between. Germline CDR1 reads MNHEY; CDR2 reads SMNVEV (reference sequence). The CDR3 totals 16 residues. The CDR3 DNA reads as TGTGCCAGCGCCCCACGGCCTTCAACTAGCACAGATACGCAGTATTTT. Translating it yields CASAPRPSTSTDTQYF.

The CDR3 sequence: CASSRGRSYEQYF. The CDR3 DNA reads TGTGCCAGCAGCCGAGGCAGGTCCTACGAGCAGTACTTC. V is TRBV6-2 or TRBV6-3 and J is TRBJ2-7, with D uncertain. Germline V lookup: CDR1 MNHEY, CDR2 SVGEGT. CDR3 size: 13 residues. V lost 6 bases, J lost 1 base, and 10 bases lay in between.

This rearrangement joins TRBV5-6 to TRBJ2-3; the D gene could be TRBD1 or TRBD2 (5 bases each). Germline-derived CDR1 and CDR2 are SGHDT and YYEEEE. The ends were cut back, 0 bases at V and 2 bases at J, with 10 bases in the middle. The CDR3 totals 15 residues. CDR3 sequence reads: CASSLVRGVTDTQYF. The CDR3 DNA reads as TGTGCCAGCAGCTTGGTGAGAGGGGTCACAGATACGCAGTATTTT.

The V and J genes are TRBV6-5 and TRBJ2-7; 7 bases are shared with TRBD2. Germline-derived CDR1 and CDR2 are MNHEY and SVGAGI. V gave up 0 bases and J gave up 3 bases; unmatched junction bases: 8. The CDR3 is made up of 16 amino acids. CDR3 in amino acids: CASSYSPAGVDYEQYF. CDR3 coding DNA: TGTGCCAGCAGTTACTCTCCTGCGGGGGTCGACTACGAGCAGTACTTC.

The chain is built from TRBV5-8 and TRBJ1-4; 8 bases are shared with TRBD1. The CDR3 sequence is 14 residues long. The junction had 3 bases not matched to a gene; V was cut back by 4 bases and J by 4 bases. The germline CDR1 and CDR2 sequences are SGHTS and YDEGEE. The CDR3: CASSRTGFNEKLFF. In DNA, the CDR3 is TGTGCCAGCAGCCGGACAGGGTTTAATGAAAAACTGTTTTTT.

In this sample, this clone turned up once. The V and J genes are TRBV2 and TRBJ1-1; no definite D call. The CDR3 runs to 13 residues. Between the trimmed V and J ends, which lost 1 base and 4 bases, there was a span of 7 bases. Germline V gene lookup returns CDR1 SNHLY and CDR2 FYNNEI. Here the CDR3 DNA reads TGTGCCAGCAGTGAAGACGGTTCCACTGAAGCTTTCTTT. Translating gives CASSEDGSTEAFF. The full variable domain, rest sourced from reference TRBV2 and TRBJ1-1, is EPEVTQTPSHQVTQMGQEVILRCVPISNHLYFYWYRQILGQKVEFLVSFYNNEISEKSEIFDDQFSVERPDGSNFTLKIRSTKLEDSAMYFCASSEDGSTEAFFGQGTRLTVV.

This chain links TRBV28 with TRBJ1-6; no reliable D call. The germline V gene has CDR1 MDHEN and CDR2 SYDVKM. Trimming cost V 5 bases and J 7 bases, with 12 bases left between them. CDR3 size: 14 residues. DNA for the CDR3: TGTGCCAGCAGTCAAATTTCGGAAAATTCACCCCTCCACTTT. Its protein product is CASSQISENSPLHF.

The sample holds one count of this clone. The gene calls are TRBV12-1 and TRBJ1-3; no check of the table's D call, TRBD1, against the DNA was made. TRBV12-1 is listed as a pseudogene. This CDR3 region has 15 residues. The CDR3 is CASSFRTGVGNTIYF. In nucleotides, the CDR3 is TGTGCCAGCAGCTTCAGGACAGGGGTCGGAAACACCATATATTTT.

J is TRBJ1-3 and V is TRBV3-1 (or the pseudogene TRBV3-2); the D is unclear. V was shortened by 0 bases and J by 2 bases, with 11 bases between the two germline ends. The CDR3 is made up of 16 amino acids. Germline CDR1 LGHDT, CDR2 YNNKEL (reference sequence). The CDR3 bases are TGTGCCAGCAGCCAAGATGGAGGTTTGGCTGGAAACACCATATATTTT. Translation: CASSQDGGLAGNTIYF.

This rearrangement joins TRBV11-1 to TRBJ1-6; the D is unclear. The CDR3 consists of 14 residues. Germline V lookup: CDR1 SGHAT, CDR2 FQDESV (reference sequence). Deletions cut 3 bases from V and 8 bases from J, with 11 bases between. This chain's CDR3 is CASSLGAEYSPLHF. The CDR3 DNA sequence: TGTGCCAGCAGCTTGGGCGCCGAGTATTCACCCCTCCACTTT.

The sample holds one count of this clone. The rearrangement uses TRBV19 and TRBJ2-5; D might be TRBD2 (5 bases). The CDR3 runs 15 residues. Germline CDR1 is LNHDA and CDR2 is SQIVND (reference sequence). V lost 1 base and J lost 5, with 14 bases in between. The CDR3 DNA is TGTGCCAGTAGTATAGGAGGATCGCCGGGGGAGACCCAGTACTTC. Protein: CASSIGGSPGETQYF. The whole variable domain, remainder taken from reference TRBV19 and TRBJ2-5, is DGGITQSPKYLFRKEGQNVTLSCEQNLNHDAMYWYRQDPGQGLRLIYYSQIVNDFQKGDIAEGYSVSREKKESFPLTVTSAQKNPTAFYLCASSIGGSPGETQYFGPGTRLLVL.

The chain employs TRBV24-1 and TRBJ2-2; possibly TRBD1 for D (5 bases). V shed 7 bases and J shed 6 bases, with 14 bases lying between them. The CDR3 is 14 residues long. CDR1 is KGHDR and CDR2 is SFDVKD in the germline V gene. The CDR3 coding sequence is TGTGCCACCAGCCAACCCAAGGGGCCCGGGGAGCTGTTTTTT. It encodes CATSQPKGPGELFF.

The chain recombines TRBV4-2 with TRBJ2-1; 12 nucleotides agree with TRBD2. Germline V gives CDR1 LGHNA, CDR2 YNFKEQ. The CDR3 is 16 amino acids. The trim removed 2 bases at V and 7 bases at J, leaving 6 bases unmatched. As DNA, the CDR3 is TGTGCCAGCAGCCAACTAGCGGGGGGGTTCTTTAATGAGCAGTTCTTC. It yields the protein CASSQLAGGFFNEQFF.